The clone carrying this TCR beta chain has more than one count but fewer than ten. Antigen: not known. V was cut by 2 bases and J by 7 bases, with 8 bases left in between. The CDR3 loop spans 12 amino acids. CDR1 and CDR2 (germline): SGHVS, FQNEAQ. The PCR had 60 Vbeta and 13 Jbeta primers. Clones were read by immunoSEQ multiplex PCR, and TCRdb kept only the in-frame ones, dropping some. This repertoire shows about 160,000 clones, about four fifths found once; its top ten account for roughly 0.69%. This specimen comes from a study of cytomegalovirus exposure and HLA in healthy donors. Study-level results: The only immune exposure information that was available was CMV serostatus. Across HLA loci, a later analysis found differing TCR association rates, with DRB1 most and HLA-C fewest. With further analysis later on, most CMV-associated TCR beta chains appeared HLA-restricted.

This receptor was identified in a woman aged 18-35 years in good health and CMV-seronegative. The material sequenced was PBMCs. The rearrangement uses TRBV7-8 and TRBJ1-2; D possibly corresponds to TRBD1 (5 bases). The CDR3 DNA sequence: TGTGCCAGCAGCTTACAGGGATTTGGCTACACCTTC. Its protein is CASSLQGFGYTF.